The 2 T cell receptor beta chains reported below all come from one sample, sequenced in a study of shared clonotypes between healthy human individuals. Produced via immunoSEQ multiplex PCR; TCRdb's table is partial and in-frame only. The sample has 1 million to 1.3 million clones, around 82% seen once. The sequenced sample was memory CD4+ T cells from PBMCs. Regarding subset: CD45RA-negative fraction. These receptors all come from a young man in good health. Some clones in this sample may be carry-over from other donors' samples.

The V gene is TRBV29-1, the J gene TRBJ2-3; TRBD1 aligns across 10 bases. V lost 5 bases, J lost 0 bases, and 5 bases stayed unmatched. This CDR3 is 15 amino acids long. Germline-derived CDR1 and CDR2 are SQVTM and ANQGSEA. As DNA, the CDR3 is TGCAGCGTTATGGGGACAGGGGAGAGCACAGATACGCAGTATTTT. Protein: CSVMGTGESTDTQYF.

V and J are TRBV6-5 and TRBJ2-7; D gene ambiguous. V lost 2 bases and J lost 4, with 15 bases in between. Germline-derived CDR1 and CDR2 are MNHEY and SVGAGI. The CDR3 has 15 amino acids. In DNA form, the CDR3 reads TGTGCCAGCAGTTACCGCCTTGGACGGATATACGAGCAGTACTTC. The encoded protein is CASSYRLGRIYEQYF.